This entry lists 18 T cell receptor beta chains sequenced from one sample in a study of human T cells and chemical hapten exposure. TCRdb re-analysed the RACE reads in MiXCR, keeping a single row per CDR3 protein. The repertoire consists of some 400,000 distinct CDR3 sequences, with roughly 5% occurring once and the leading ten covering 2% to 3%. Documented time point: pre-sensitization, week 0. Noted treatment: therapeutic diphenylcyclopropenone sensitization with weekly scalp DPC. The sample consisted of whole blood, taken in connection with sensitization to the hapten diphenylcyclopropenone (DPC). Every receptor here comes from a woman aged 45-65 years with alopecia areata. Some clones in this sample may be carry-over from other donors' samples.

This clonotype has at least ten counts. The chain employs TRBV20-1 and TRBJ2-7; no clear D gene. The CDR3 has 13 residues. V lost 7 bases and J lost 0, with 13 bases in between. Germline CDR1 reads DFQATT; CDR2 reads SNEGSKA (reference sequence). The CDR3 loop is CSVQTVASYEQYF. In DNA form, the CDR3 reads TGCAGTGTTCAGACCGTGGCCTCCTACGAGCAGTACTTC.

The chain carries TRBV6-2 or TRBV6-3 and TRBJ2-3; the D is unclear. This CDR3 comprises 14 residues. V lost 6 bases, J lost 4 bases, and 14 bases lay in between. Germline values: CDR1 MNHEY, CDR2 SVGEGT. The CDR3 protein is CASSLTVMADTQYF. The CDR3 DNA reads TGTGCCAGCAGCCTTACCGTAATGGCAGATACGCAGTATTTT.

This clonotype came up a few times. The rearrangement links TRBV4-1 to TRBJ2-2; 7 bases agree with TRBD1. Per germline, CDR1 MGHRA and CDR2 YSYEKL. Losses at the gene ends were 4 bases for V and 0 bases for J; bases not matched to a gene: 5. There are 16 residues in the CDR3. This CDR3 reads CASSLWTGANTGELFF. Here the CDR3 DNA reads TGCGCCAGCAGCCTCTGGACAGGAGCGAACACCGGGGAGCTGTTTTTT.

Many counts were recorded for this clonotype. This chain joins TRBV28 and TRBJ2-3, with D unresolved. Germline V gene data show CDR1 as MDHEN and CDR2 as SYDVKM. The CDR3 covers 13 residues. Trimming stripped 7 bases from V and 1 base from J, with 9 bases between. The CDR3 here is CASKPVRTDTQYF. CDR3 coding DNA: TGTGCCAGCAAGCCAGTCCGCACAGATACGCAGTATTTT. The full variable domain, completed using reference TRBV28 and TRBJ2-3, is DVKVTQSSRYLVKRTGEKVFLECVQDMDHENMFWYRQDPGLGLRLIYFSYDVKMKEKGDIPEGYSVSREKKERFSLILESASTNQTSMYLCASKPVRTDTQYFGPGTRLTVL.

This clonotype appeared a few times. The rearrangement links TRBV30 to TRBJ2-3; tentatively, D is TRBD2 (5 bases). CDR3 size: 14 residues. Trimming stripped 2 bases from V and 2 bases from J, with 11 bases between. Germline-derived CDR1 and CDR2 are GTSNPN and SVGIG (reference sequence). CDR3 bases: TGTGCCTGGAGTTTAGCGAGTATCACAGATACGCAGTATTTT. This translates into CAWSLASITDTQYF.

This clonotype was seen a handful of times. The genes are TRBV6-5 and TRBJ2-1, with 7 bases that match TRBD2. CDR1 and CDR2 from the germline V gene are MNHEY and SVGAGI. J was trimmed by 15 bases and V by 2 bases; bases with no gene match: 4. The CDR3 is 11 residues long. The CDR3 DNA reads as TGTGCCAGCAGTTACGGGGGGGTTCCGTTCTTC. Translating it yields CASSYGGVPFF.

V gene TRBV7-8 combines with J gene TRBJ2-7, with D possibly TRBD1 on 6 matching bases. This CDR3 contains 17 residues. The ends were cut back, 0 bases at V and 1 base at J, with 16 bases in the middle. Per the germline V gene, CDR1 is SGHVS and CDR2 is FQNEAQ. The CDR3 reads CASSLAFSGHTSYEQYF. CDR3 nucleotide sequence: TGTGCCAGCAGCTTAGCTTTTTCGGGACATACGTCCTACGAGCAGTACTTC.

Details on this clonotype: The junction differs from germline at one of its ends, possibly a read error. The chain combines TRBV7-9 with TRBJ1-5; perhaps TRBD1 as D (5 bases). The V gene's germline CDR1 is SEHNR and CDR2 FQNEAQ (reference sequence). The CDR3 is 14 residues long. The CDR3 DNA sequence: TGTGCCAGCGGCTTAGGGGTGGGCAATCAGCCCCAGCATTTT. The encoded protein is CASGLGVGNQPQHF.

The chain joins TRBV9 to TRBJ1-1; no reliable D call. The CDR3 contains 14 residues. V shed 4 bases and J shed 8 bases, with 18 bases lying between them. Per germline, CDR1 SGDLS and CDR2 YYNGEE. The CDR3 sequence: CASSPTDSSKEAFF. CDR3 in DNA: TGTGCCAGCAGCCCTACGGACTCTTCTAAAGAAGCTTTCTTT.

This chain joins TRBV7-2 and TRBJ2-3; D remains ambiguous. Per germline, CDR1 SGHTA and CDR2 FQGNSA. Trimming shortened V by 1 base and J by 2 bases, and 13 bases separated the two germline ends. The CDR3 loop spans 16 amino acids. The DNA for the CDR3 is TGTGCCAGCAGCTTAGAAAGTCTCCAGATCACAGATACGCAGTATTTT. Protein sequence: CASSLESLQITDTQYF.

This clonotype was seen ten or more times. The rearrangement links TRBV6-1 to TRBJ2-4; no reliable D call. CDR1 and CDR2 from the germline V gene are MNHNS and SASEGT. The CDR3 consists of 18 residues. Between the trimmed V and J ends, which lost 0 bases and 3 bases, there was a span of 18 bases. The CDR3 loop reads CASSEALLGIQDKNIQYF. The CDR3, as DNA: TGTGCCAGCAGTGAAGCGCTTCTAGGGATTCAAGACAAAAACATTCAGTACTTC.

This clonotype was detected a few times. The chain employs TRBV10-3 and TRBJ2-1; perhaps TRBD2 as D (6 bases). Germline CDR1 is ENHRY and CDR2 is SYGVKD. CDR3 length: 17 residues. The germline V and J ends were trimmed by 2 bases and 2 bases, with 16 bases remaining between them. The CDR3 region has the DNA TGTGCCATCAGTGAGCCCCCGGGGAGGAGTCCCTACAATGAGCAGTTCTTC. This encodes CAISEPPGRSPYNEQFF.

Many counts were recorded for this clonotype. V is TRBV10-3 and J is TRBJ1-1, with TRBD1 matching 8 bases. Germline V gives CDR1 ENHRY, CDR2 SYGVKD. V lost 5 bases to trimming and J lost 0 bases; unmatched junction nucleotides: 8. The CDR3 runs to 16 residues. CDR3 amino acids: CAISSRGRGMNTEAFF. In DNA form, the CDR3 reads TGTGCCATCAGTTCCAGGGGGCGCGGAATGAACACTGAAGCTTTCTTT.

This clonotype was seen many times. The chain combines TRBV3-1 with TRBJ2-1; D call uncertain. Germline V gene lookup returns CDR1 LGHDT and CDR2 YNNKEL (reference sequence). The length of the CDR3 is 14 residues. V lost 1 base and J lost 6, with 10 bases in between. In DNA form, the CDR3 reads TGTGCCAGCAGCCAAGGGTCCAGTACCAATGAGCAGTTCTTC. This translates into CASSQGSSTNEQFF.

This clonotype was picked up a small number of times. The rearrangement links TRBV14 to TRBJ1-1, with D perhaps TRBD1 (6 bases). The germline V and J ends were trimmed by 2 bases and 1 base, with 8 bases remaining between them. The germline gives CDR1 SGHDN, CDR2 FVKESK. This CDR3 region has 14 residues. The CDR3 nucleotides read TGTGCCAGCAGCCAACCAGGGGAGAACACTGAAGCTTTCTTT. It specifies CASSQPGENTEAFF.

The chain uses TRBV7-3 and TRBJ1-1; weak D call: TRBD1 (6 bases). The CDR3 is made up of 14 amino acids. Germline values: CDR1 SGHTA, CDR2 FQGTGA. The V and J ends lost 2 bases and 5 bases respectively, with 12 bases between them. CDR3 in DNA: TGTGCCAGCAGCTTAGGGCAGAGGGGGACTGAAGCTTTCTTT. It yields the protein CASSLGQRGTEAFF. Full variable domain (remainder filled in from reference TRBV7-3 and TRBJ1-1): GAGVSQTPSNKVTEKGKYVELRCDPISGHTALYWYRQSLGQGPEFLIYFQGTGAADDSGLPNDRFFAVRPEGSVSTLKIQRTERGDSAVYLCASSLGQRGTEAFFGQGTRLTVV.

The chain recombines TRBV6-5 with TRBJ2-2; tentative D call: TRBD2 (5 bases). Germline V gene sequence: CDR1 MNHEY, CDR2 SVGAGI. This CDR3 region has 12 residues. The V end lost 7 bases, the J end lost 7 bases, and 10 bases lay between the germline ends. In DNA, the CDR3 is TGTGCCAGCACCCGGGGTATCGGGGAGCTGTTTTTT. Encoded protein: CASTRGIGELFF.

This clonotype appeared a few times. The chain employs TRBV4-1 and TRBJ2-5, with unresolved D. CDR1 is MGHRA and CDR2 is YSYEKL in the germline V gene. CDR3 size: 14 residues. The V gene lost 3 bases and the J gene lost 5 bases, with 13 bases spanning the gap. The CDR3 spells CASSQAGPGETQYF. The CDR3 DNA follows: TGCGCCAGCAGCCAGGCCGGACCTGGGGAGACCCAGTACTTC.